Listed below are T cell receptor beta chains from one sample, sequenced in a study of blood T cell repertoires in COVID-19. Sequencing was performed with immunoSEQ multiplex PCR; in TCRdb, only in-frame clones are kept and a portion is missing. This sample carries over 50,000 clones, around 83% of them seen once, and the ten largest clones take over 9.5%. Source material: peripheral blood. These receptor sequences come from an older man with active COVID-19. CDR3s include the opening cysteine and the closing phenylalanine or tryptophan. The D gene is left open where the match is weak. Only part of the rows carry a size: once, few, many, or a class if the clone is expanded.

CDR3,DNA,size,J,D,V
CASSLAGVYEQYF,TGTGCCAGCAGCTTGGCCGGGGTCTACGAGCAGTACTTC,few,TRBJ2-7,.,TRBV5-6
CASSQTTSGSSYEQYF,TGTGCCAGCAGCCAGACGACTAGCGGAAGCTCCTACGAGCAGTACTTC,medium-sized,TRBJ2-7,TRBD2,TRBV7-9
CASSQVLYGGDTQYF,TGCGCCAGCAGCCAAGTACTATATGGGGGGGATACGCAGTATTTT,.,TRBJ2-3,.,TRBV4-3
CASSSDTPSYNEQFF,TGCGCCAGCAGCTCCGACACCCCCTCCTACAATGAGCAGTTCTTC,.,TRBJ2-1,.,TRBV5-1
CASSLESFNYGYTF,TGTGCCAGCAGCTTAGAGAGCTTCAACTATGGCTACACCTTC,.,TRBJ1-2,.,TRBV7-2
CASSLAENPYEQYF,TGTGCCAGCAGCTTGGCTGAGAATCCCTACGAGCAGTACTTC,few,TRBJ2-7,.,TRBV5-5
CASSLGRGIAGKEQFF,TGTGCCAGCAGCTTAGGCCGAGGGATAGCGGGGAAGGAGCAGTTCTTC,.,TRBJ2-1,TRBD2,TRBV13
CASSTTSGGTDTQYF,TGTGCCAGCAGCACTACTAGCGGGGGAACAGATACGCAGTATTTT,.,TRBJ2-3,TRBD2,TRBV7-9
CSASRGEEAFF,TGCAGTGCGTCAAGAGGAGAAGAAGCTTTCTTT,.,TRBJ1-1,.,TRBV20-1
CASRTGITEAFF,TGTGCCAGCAGGACAGGGATCACTGAAGCTTTCTTT,.,TRBJ1-1,TRBD1,TRBV6-5
CASGAGKTQYF,TGTGCCAGCGGAGCGGGGAAGACCCAGTACTTC,.,TRBJ2-5,TRBD2,TRBV7-9
CASSVDAQGSGNTIYF,TGTGCCAGCAGCGTAGACGCTCAGGGATCTGGAAACACCATATATTTT,once,TRBJ1-3,.,TRBV9
CAWSVRVSSYNEQFF,TGTGCCTGGAGTGTACGGGTTAGCTCCTACAATGAGCAGTTCTTC,.,TRBJ2-1,.,TRBV30
CASSLRLPSGTGELFF,TGTGCCAGCAGCTTACGGCTGCCATCGGGCACCGGGGAGCTGTTTTTT,few,TRBJ2-2,.,TRBV7-9
CASSLDRGNYGYTF,TGTGCCAGCAGCTTGGATAGGGGCAACTATGGCTACACCTTC,.,TRBJ1-2,.,TRBV5-4
CASTRQGGNTQYF,TGTGCCAGCACGAGACAGGGAGGAAATACGCAGTATTTT,.,TRBJ2-3,.,TRBV28
CASSYVRGQETQYF,TGTGCCAGCAGTTACGTGAGAGGGCAAGAGACCCAGTACTTC,.,TRBJ2-5,.,TRBV6-2/TRBV6-3